This is a list of T cell receptor beta chains from one sample in a study of response to subunit inactivated influenza vaccine. A single record per CDR3 protein comes from TCRdb applying MiXCR to the RT-PCR reads. This sample has about 520,000 distinct CDR3 sequences, with around 7.9% found just once. This specimen consisted of PBMCs from blood, obtained roughly 24 months after vaccination. These receptor sequences come from a man between 50 and 75 years old who received an inactivated influenza vaccine. CDR3s include the opening cysteine and the closing phenylalanine or tryptophan. Fields, in order: V gene, D gene, CDR3 length, J gene, clone size, CDR3 DNA, CDR3 protein. D genes are given only for firm matches. Where a row states a size, it is once, few, many or the class of an expanded clone; other rows omit it.

V: TRBV7-2
D: NA
length: 15
J: TRBJ1-4
size: NA
DNA: TGTGCCAGCAGCTTAAACCCCGCAACTAATGAAAAACTGTTTTTT
CDR3: CASSLNPATNEKLFF

V: TRBV6-5
D: TRBD1
length: 14
J: TRBJ2-7
size: few
DNA: TGTGCCAGCACTTTAGGAAGGGGGCGATACGAGCAGTACTTC
CDR3: CASTLGRGRYEQYF

V: TRBV14
D: NA
length: 15
J: TRBJ1-2
size: many
DNA: TGTGCCAGCAGCCGCCGGGGACGAGCTAGCTATGGCTACACCTTC
CDR3: CASSRRGRASYGYTF

V: TRBV20-1
D: NA
length: 14
J: TRBJ2-1
size: few
DNA: TGCAGTGCTAGAGACAGGGTTATCTACAATGAGCAGTTCTTC
CDR3: CSARDRVIYNEQFF

V: TRBV7-2
D: TRBD2
length: 14
J: TRBJ2-1
size: NA
DNA: TGTGCCAGCAGCCCTCGTCGGGGGGGCCTTGAGCAGTTCTTC
CDR3: CASSPRRGGLEQFF

V: TRBV27
D: TRBD1
length: 17
J: TRBJ2-3
size: few
DNA: TGTGCCAGCAGTTTACTCGACAGGGAGCTTACCACAGATACGCAGTATTTT
CDR3: CASSLLDRELTTDTQYF

V: TRBV7-2
D: NA
length: 14
J: TRBJ2-3
size: NA
DNA: TGTGCCAGCAGCTTACTTAACGGGGGTAATACGCAGTATTTT
CDR3: CASSLLNGGNTQYF

V: TRBV28
D: NA
length: 16
J: TRBJ1-4
size: many
DNA: TGTGCCAGCAGCAATCCCCGGGACACGTTAAATGAAAAACTGTTTTTT
CDR3: CASSNPRDTLNEKLFF

V: TRBV2
D: NA
length: 13
J: TRBJ2-1
size: many
DNA: TGTGCCAGCAAGGCTAGCGTCGTGGATGAGCAGTTCTTC
CDR3: CASKASVVDEQFF

V: TRBV10-3
D: TRBD2
length: 14
J: TRBJ2-1
size: few
DNA: TGTGCCATTTCTAGCGGAGTTTCCTACAATGAGCAGTTCTTC
CDR3: CAISSGVSYNEQFF